This TCR beta chain was recovered during a study of vaccination effects on CD4 cells after COVID-19. Expansion of antigen-specific CD4+ T cells with viral peptide pools was carried out by the ViraFEST assay before sequencing. It was after approximately 11 days of culture that CD4+ T cells were isolated. This table comes from immunoSEQ multiplex PCR, and its TCRdb copy is limited to in-frame clones, with some not included. Here the sample spans 11,000 to 15,000 clones, 76% being singletons. For this clone: Its specificity is not known.

The CDR3 is 13 amino acids. The V gene lost 4 bases and the J gene lost 4 bases, with 8 bases spanning the gap. CDR1 and CDR2 from the germline V gene are SGHDT and YYEEEE. The chain combines TRBV5-6 with TRBJ2-2; D gene uncertain. The sequence was collected from a human donor who received a COVID-19 vaccine. The sample was CD4+ T cells from PBMCs cultured with HCoV-229E spike peptides, taken before COVID-19 vaccination. CDR3 amino acids: CASSLTATGELFF. In DNA, the CDR3 is TGTGCCAGCAGCCTGACGGCCACCGGGGAGCTGTTTTTT.